This T cell receptor beta chain was identified in a study of CD8+ T cells in alopecia areata. Looking at the study overall: Oral tofacitinib (5 to 10 mg twice daily) was administered to treated patients.

RNA extraction was followed by reverse transcription into cDNA, which acted as the sequencing template. Sequencing used immunoSEQ multiplex PCR; TCRdb keeps in-frame clones, though not all of them. The sample lists approximately 140,000 clones; approximately 90% were seen once. This clone was counted only a few times. The antigen remains undetermined. One junction end does not reproduce the germline sequence, and a read error may be involved. Study-level findings and limits: Scalp clonality and expanded CD8+ clones among the top 100 showed significant decreases with tofacitinib. While patients received tofacitinib, many expanded lesional clones remained present in scalp and blood.

Germline CDR1 is MNHEY and CDR2 is SMNVEV (reference sequence). This CDR3 region has 15 residues. Treatment indicated: oral pan-JAK inhibitor, 5-10 mg twice daily. Here the sequenced sample was CD8+ T cells sorted from blood, taken at week 4, from a patient treated with tofacitinib. This receptor was obtained from a human donor with alopecia areata. The chain combines TRBV27 with TRBJ2-7; 7 bases are a match to TRBD1. The chain's CDR3 is CASRLSGTVTYEQYF. The CDR3 nucleotides are TGTGCCAGCCGTTTATCCGGGACAGTTACCTACGAGCAGTACTTC.